This TCR beta chain stems from a study of blood T cells in healthy people across ages (dated by TCRdb to about 2015). At the level of the whole study: Template switching captured roughly one uniquely barcoded TCR beta cDNA molecule per two T cells in model experiments. Age-related changes in TCR beta repertoire diversity were measured in the study by deep sequencing normalized with unique cDNA molecular identifiers. Donors were grouped into four age groups: young (average 16 years), middle-aged (under 40), aged (about 60) and long-lived (around 80). To avoid experimental bias, donors of different ages were randomly spread across the sequencing lanes. For two donors (one aged 18 to 30 and one aged 80 or older), the study analyzed two additional independent replicas of 1 million unique cDNA reads from the same blood draw. On the study overall, not on this receptor specifically: Estimates of total diversity based on one million sequenced T cells were regarded as lower bounds and as underestimates. Observed TCR beta diversity per million T cells fell roughly linearly with age, and a significant reduction was already apparent by age approximately 40. A strong correlation was found between observed TCR beta diversity and the percentage of naive T cells measured by flow cytometry. Because profiling used bulk unsorted PBMCs, naive and antigen-experienced compartments could not be compared conclusively. Compared with the aged group, more naive CD4+ T cells, fewer expanded clones and increased TCR diversity were shown by the long-lived group, suggesting age selection. Because the CMV infection status of the donors was unknown, age-related changes in expanded clonotypes may potentially have been confounded.

Library prep was done by 5' RACE. The listed sequencing device is Illumina HiSeq 2500. A second PCR of 7 to 11 cycles was performed with a sample-barcoded 5' primer and a J-beta primer mix. A unique molecular identifier was introduced onto each TCR beta cDNA molecule by a template-switch 5' adaptor carrying 12 random nucleotides. Each sample yielded at least 2.5 million CDR3-containing paired-end reads. First-strand cDNA synthesis was performed from all RNA using the Mint cDNA synthesis kit, with priming by a TRBC-specific oligonucleotide. After uracil-DNA glycosylase treatment, a first 18-cycle PCR used universal primers M1SS and BC2_uni_R on all cDNA. As for the original processing: Normalization of each sample was performed by random selection of 1 million high-quality reads, each carrying a distinct molecular identifier. Reads with shared molecular identifiers were discarded instead of being binned into consensus sequences. CDR3 identification, clonotype clustering and error correction used MiTCR with a Q25 quality threshold and the strictest error-elimination algorithm. Lower-bound total TCR beta diversity was estimated with a nonparametric unseen species model using Euler transformation. The public reads were reprocessed in TCRdb via fastp at Q25 and MiXCR, keeping in-frame beta chains. Entries are consolidated by CDR3 protein sequence, retaining the most common genes and DNA. The V and J calls, along with clone size, are taken from TCRdb and not from the paper's own processing. The sample table lists about a million distinct CDR3 sequences, 40% to 60% of them with a count of one. Of the sample, 13% is held by the ten largest clones.

A word on this clonotype: Its antigen remains undetermined. Base qualities were left out, and no much larger clone turns up one base away.

The 39 donors, aged about 6 to 100 years, were systemically healthy Caucasian individuals from Russia. Around 10 milliliters of peripheral blood were drawn from each donor into EDTA-treated Vacutainer tubes. PBMCs were isolated by Ficoll-Paque density-gradient centrifugation, with at least 6 million obtained per sample. Total RNA was extracted from PBMCs with Trizol reagent, with at least 5.5 micrograms obtained per sample. For every donor, an aliquot of PBMCs went through flow cytometry to measure the percentages of naive CD45RAhigh/CD27high T cells. The CDR3 contains 14 residues, cysteine and phenylalanine counted. CDR3 DNA only is kept here, 42 bases in frame from base 1. CDR1 and CDR2 are drawn from the germline V gene: SGHVS, FNYEAQ. V trim: 5 bases; J trim: 6 bases; unmatched bases: 5.

The sequence derives from a man between 25 and 39 years old in good health. The chain is encoded by TRBV7-6 joined to TRBJ2-2; TRBD1 matches 8 bases in the middle. The sequenced sample consisted of blood. This receptor carries the CDR3 CASSDRTGPGELFF. The DNA sequence is as follows: TGTGCCAGCAGCGACAGGACAGGGCCCGGGGAGCTGTTTTTT.